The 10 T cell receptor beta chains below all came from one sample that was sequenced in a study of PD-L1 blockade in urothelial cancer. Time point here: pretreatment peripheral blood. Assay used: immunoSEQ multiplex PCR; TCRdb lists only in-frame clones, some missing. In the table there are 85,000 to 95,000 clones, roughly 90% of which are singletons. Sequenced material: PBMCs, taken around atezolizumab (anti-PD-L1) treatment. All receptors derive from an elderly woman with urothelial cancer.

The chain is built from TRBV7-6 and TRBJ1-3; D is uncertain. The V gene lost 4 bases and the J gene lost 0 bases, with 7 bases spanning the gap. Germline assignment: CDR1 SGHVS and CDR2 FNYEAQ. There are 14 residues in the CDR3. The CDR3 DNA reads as TGTGCCAGCAGCTACGGGGTCTCTGGAAACACCATATATTTT. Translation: CASSYGVSGNTIYF.

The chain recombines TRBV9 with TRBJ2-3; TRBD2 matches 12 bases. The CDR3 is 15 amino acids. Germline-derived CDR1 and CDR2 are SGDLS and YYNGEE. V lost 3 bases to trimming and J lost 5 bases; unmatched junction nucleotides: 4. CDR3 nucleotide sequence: TGTGCCAGCAGCGGGGGACTAGCGGGTGGAGATACGCAGTATTTT. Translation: CASSGGLAGGDTQYF.

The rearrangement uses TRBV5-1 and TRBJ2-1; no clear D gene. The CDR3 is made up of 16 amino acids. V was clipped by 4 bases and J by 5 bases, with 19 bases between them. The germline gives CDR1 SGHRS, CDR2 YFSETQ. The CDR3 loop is CASSPEELPRNNEQFF. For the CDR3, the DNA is TGCGCCAGCAGCCCCGAGGAGCTTCCAAGGAACAATGAGCAGTTCTTC.

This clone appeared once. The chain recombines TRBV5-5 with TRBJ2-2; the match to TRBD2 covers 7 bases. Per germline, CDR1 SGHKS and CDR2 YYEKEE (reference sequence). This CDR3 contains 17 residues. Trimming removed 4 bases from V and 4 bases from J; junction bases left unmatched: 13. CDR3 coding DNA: TGTGCCAGCAGCACGACTAGCCGGAGAACTTCCACCGGGGAGCTGTTTTTT. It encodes CASSTTSRRTSTGELFF.

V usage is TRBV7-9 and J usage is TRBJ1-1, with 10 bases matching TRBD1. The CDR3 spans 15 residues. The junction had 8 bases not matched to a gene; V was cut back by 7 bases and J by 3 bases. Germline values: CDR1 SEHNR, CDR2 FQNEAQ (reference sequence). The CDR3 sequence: CASTPGQGFYTEAFF. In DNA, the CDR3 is TGTGCCAGCACACCGGGACAGGGGTTTTACACTGAAGCTTTCTTT.

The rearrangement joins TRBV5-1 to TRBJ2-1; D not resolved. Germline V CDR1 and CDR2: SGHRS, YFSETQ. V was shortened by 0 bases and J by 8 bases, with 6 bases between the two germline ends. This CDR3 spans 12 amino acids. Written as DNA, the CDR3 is TGCGCCAGCAGCTTGGTCCGGGATGAGCAGTTCTTC. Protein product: CASSLVRDEQFF. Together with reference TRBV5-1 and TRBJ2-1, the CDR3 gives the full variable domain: KAGVTQTPRYLIKTRGQQVTLSCSPISGHRSVSWYQQTPGQGLQFLFEYFSETQRNKGNFPGRFSGRQFSNSRSEMNVSTLELGDSALYLCASSLVRDEQFFGPGTRLTVL.

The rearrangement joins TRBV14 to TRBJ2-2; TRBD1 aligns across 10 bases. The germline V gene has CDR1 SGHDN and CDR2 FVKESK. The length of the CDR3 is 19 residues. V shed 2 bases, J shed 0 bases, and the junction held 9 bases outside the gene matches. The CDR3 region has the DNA TGTGCCAGCAGCCAAACCTGGACAGGGGGAATCACGAACACCGGGGAGCTGTTTTTT. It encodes CASSQTWTGGITNTGELFF.

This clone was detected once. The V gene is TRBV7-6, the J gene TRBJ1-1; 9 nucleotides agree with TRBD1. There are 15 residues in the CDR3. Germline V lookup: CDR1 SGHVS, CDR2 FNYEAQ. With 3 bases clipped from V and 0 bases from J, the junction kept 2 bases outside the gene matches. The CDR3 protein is CASSFRDRVNTEAFF. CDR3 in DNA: TGTGCCAGCAGCTTCCGGGACAGGGTGAACACTGAAGCTTTCTTT.

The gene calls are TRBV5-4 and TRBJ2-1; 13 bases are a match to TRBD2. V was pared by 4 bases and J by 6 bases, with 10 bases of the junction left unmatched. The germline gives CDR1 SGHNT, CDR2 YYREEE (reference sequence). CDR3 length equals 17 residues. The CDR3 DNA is TGTGCCAGCAGCCGTAAATTGGGACTAGCGGGAACCAATGAGCAGTTCTTC. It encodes CASSRKLGLAGTNEQFF. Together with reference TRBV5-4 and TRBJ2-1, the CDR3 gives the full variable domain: ETGVTQSPTHLIKTRGQQVTLRCSSQSGHNTVSWYQQALGQGPQFIFQYYREEENGRGNFPPRFSGLQFPNYSSELNVNALELDDSALYLCASSRKLGLAGTNEQFFGPGTRLTVL.

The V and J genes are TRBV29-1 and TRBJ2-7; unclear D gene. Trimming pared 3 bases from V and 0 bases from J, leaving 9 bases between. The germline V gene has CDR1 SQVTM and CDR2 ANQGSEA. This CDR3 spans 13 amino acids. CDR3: CSVEGVTSYEQYF. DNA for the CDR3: TGCAGCGTTGAGGGCGTTACCTCCTACGAGCAGTACTTC.